A single sample is the source of the 10 T cell receptor beta chains below, sequenced in a study of shared clonotypes between healthy human individuals. The naive CD8 subset, CD45RO-negative cells positively selected for CCR7, excluded terminally differentiated effector memory CD45RA+ cells. Data came from immunoSEQ multiplex PCR; TCRdb stores just in-frame clones and leaves some out. The sample carries over 2 million clones, approximately 95% recorded once. The specimen sequenced was naive CD8+ T cells sorted from blood. These receptors all come from a young man in good health.

The chain carries TRBV27 and TRBJ2-2, with D unclear. The CDR3 spans 16 residues. Germline assignment: CDR1 MNHEY and CDR2 SMNVEV (reference sequence). Trimming pared 6 bases from V and 0 bases from J, leaving 14 bases between. The CDR3 here is CASSPEGASNTGELFF. The CDR3 region has the DNA TGTGCCAGCAGCCCCGAAGGAGCTTCGAACACCGGGGAGCTGTTTTTT.

On this clone itself: Different DNA sequences within this sample yield the same CDR3. J is TRBJ2-7 and V is TRBV13, with 9 bases matching TRBD2. J gave up 1 base and V 0 bases, and 1 base lay outside the gene matches. The germline V gene has CDR1 PRHDT and CDR2 FYEKMQ (reference sequence). The CDR3 contains 15 residues. CDR3 DNA: TGTGCCAGCAGCTTAGGGCTAGCGGGATCCTACGAGCAGTACTTC. Amino acids: CASSLGLAGSYEQYF.

The chain joins TRBV29-1 to TRBJ1-5, with D perhaps TRBD1 (6 bases). Per germline, CDR1 SQVTM and CDR2 ANQGSEA. Trimming removed 7 bases at V and 6 bases at J, with 16 bases between. This CDR3 spans 13 amino acids. The CDR3 DNA reads as TGCAGCGGCATACAGGGAGATAGTCAGCCCCAGCATTTT. Encoded protein: CSGIQGDSQPQHF. Full variable domain (rest looked up from reference TRBV29-1 and TRBJ1-5): SAVISQKPSRDICQRGTSLTIQCQVDSQVTMMFWYRQQPGQSLTLIATANQGSEATYESGFVIDKFPISRPNLTFSTLTVSNMSPEDSSIYLCSGIQGDSQPQHFGDGTRLSIL.

The rearrangement joins TRBV12-5 to TRBJ2-7, with 10 bases fitting TRBD1. Per germline, CDR1 LGHNT and CDR2 FRNRAP. This CDR3 region has 17 residues. J gave up 6 bases and V 0 bases, and 11 bases lay outside the gene matches. The CDR3 DNA is TGTGCTAGTGGTTTGGTCCTCGGGACAGGGGCGGAAATCGAGCAGTACTTC. Protein product: CASGLVLGTGAEIEQYF.

This chain connects TRBV5-4 to TRBJ1-6, with a tentative D call TRBD1 (5 bases). This CDR3 is built from 16 residues. Trimming removed 4 bases at V and 6 bases at J, with 17 bases between. Germline V CDR1 and CDR2: SGHNT, YYREEE (reference sequence). The CDR3 loop reads CASSTVGRGVNSPLHF. For the CDR3, the DNA is TGTGCCAGCAGCACCGTAGGACGGGGGGTTAATTCACCCCTCCACTTT. The full variable domain, in which reference TRBV5-4 and TRBJ1-6 provide the parts outside the CDR3, is ETGVTQSPTHLIKTRGQQVTLRCSSQSGHNTVSWYQQALGQGPQFIFQYYREEENGRGNFPPRFSGLQFPNYSSELNVNALELDDSALYLCASSTVGRGVNSPLHFGNGTRLTVT.

The chain employs TRBV4-1 and TRBJ2-1, with 7 bases identical to TRBD2. This CDR3 is built from 15 residues. Losses at the gene ends were 1 base for V and 3 bases for J; bases not matched to a gene: 3. The V gene's germline CDR1 is MGHRA and CDR2 YSYEKL. The CDR3 DNA reads as TGCGCCAGCAGCCAAGCCGGACTAGGCTACAATGAGCAGTTCTTC. Amino acid sequence: CASSQAGLGYNEQFF.

The V and J genes are TRBV27 and TRBJ2-2; D possibly matches TRBD1 or TRBD2 (5 bases each). This CDR3 is 16 amino acids long. Per the germline V gene, CDR1 is MNHEY and CDR2 is SMNVEV (reference sequence). Between the trimmed V and J ends, which lost 0 bases and 4 bases, there was a span of 12 bases. The CDR3 loop reads CASSLSVTAATGELFF. The CDR3 DNA is TGTGCCAGCAGTTTATCGGTGACAGCGGCCACCGGGGAGCTGTTTTTT.

The gene calls are TRBV7-8 and TRBJ2-5; 9 bases fit TRBD2. Germline V lookup: CDR1 SGHVS, CDR2 FQNEAQ. V gave up 2 bases and J gave up 3 bases; unmatched junction bases: 16. This CDR3 has 19 amino acids. The CDR3 here is CASSLFQGLAGPWEETQYF. Written as DNA, the CDR3 is TGTGCCAGCAGCTTATTTCAGGGGCTAGCGGGACCCTGGGAAGAGACCCAGTACTTC.

The genes are TRBV27 and TRBJ1-2; D is uncertain. Germline CDR1 MNHEY, CDR2 SMNVEV (reference sequence). The CDR3 covers 12 residues. Trimming shortened V by 8 bases and J by 3 bases, and 10 bases separated the two germline ends. CDR3 bases: TGTGCCAGCCATGACGGGGACTATGGCTACACCTTC. Protein product: CASHDGDYGYTF.

This chain links TRBV4-1 with TRBJ1-1; D gene unclear. In germline, CDR1 is MGHRA, CDR2 YSYEKL. The ends were cut back, 2 bases at V and 4 bases at J, with 5 bases in the middle. The CDR3 runs 12 residues. CDR3 in amino acids: CASSQSPTEAFF. The CDR3, as DNA: TGCGCCAGCAGCCAATCGCCCACTGAAGCTTTCTTT.